This T cell receptor beta chain was profiled in a study of T cells in Graves' hyperthyroidism and ophthalmopathy. Amplification yielded TCR beta CDR3 regions, with RNA transcripts as the source. Researchers ran a first-round RT-PCR on the TCR CDR3 using the HTBI primer set. TCRdb re-analysed the multiplex PCR reads in MiXCR, keeping a single row per CDR3 protein. The data show some 150,000 distinct CDR3 sequences, around 20% seen once. Findings of the study overall: Most clonotypes expanded in the thyroid (above 0.001) were also present in blood.

V was pared by 0 bases and J by 6 bases, with 15 bases between. The CDR3 contains 15 residues. Germline values: CDR1 DFQATT, CDR2 SNEGSKA (reference sequence). Note on this clonotype: The antigen remains unidentified.

This chain joins TRBV20-1 and TRBJ2-1; D remains ambiguous. Sequencing used blood. This receptor was obtained from a woman in her 50s with Graves' hyperthyroidism that later progressed to Graves' ophthalmopathy. The CDR3, as DNA: TGCAGTGCTAGAGATGCCTTGACCATCTCCAATGAGCAGTTCTTC. Translating gives CSARDALTISNEQFF.